These T cell receptor beta chains were read from a single sample in a study of T cells in Graves' hyperthyroidism and ophthalmopathy. TCRdb reprocessed the multiplex PCR reads via MiXCR and lists one record per CDR3 protein. The data contain around 280,000 distinct CDR3 sequences, approximately 12% of them singletons. The sample comprised blood. The receptors were gathered from a woman aged 25 to 39 with Graves' hyperthyroidism that later progressed to Graves' ophthalmopathy. Both conserved end residues are part of each CDR3. Each record gives: CDR3 protein, V gene, J gene, clone size. The size of a clone is reported for some rows only, either as once, few or many, or as a class for expanded clones.

cdr3_aa: CASSYRGVGAFF; v_call: TRBV6-6; j_call: TRBJ1-1; clone_size: many
cdr3_aa: CASSSGRGEGNQPQHF; v_call: TRBV7-6; j_call: TRBJ1-5; clone_size: many
cdr3_aa: CASSYWTGHEQFF; v_call: TRBV5-5; j_call: TRBJ2-1; clone_size: once
cdr3_aa: CASSKQTRGGGERYEQYF; v_call: TRBV7-2; j_call: TRBJ2-7; clone_size: many
cdr3_aa: CASSPFDGTGTEAFF; v_call: TRBV18; j_call: TRBJ1-1; clone_size: many
cdr3_aa: CASSLVRDYNEQFF; v_call: TRBV7-6; j_call: TRBJ2-1; clone_size: many
cdr3_aa: CASSPGGGAGRTYEQYF; v_call: TRBV7-3; j_call: TRBJ2-7; clone_size: few
cdr3_aa: CASSRMGLAGEAGELFF; v_call: TRBV12-3/TRBV12-4; j_call: TRBJ2-2; clone_size: few
cdr3_aa: CASSQDPGQAYEQYF; v_call: TRBV4-2; j_call: TRBJ2-7; clone_size: many
cdr3_aa: CASSYPGQGTREQYF; v_call: TRBV6-2/TRBV6-3; j_call: TRBJ2-7; clone_size: many
cdr3_aa: CASSMGQNSYNEQFF; v_call: TRBV19; j_call: TRBJ2-1; clone_size: NA
cdr3_aa: CASSLSGLGGFGELFF; v_call: TRBV11-3; j_call: TRBJ2-2; clone_size: many
cdr3_aa: CATSDLLAGNNEQFF; v_call: TRBV24-1; j_call: TRBJ2-1; clone_size: NA
cdr3_aa: CASRPHLWELGNEQFF; v_call: TRBV13; j_call: TRBJ2-1; clone_size: many
cdr3_aa: CASSLTGVQRTQYF; v_call: TRBV28; j_call: TRBJ2-5; clone_size: many
cdr3_aa: CASSSPGTGIVKAFF; v_call: TRBV5-6; j_call: TRBJ1-1; clone_size: NA
cdr3_aa: CASSLGGTHGYTF; v_call: TRBV12-3/TRBV12-4; j_call: TRBJ1-2; clone_size: many
cdr3_aa: CASSRGLARLEETQYF; v_call: TRBV6-2/TRBV6-3; j_call: TRBJ2-5; clone_size: many